These 29 T cell receptor beta chains were sequenced from one sample in a study of blood T cell repertoires in COVID-19. The data were produced by immunoSEQ multiplex PCR, yet TCRdb's version contains in-frame clones alone and is incomplete. The sample gives more than 100,000 clones, 78% of which show up once; 2% to 2.5% is in the top ten. Sequenced: peripheral blood. These receptors all stem from a man between 65 and 85 years old with acute or convalescent COVID-19.

The chain links TRBV7-9 to TRBJ1-2, with a tentative D call TRBD1 (5 bases). The V and J ends lost 5 bases and 2 bases respectively, with 15 bases between them. This CDR3 spans 15 amino acids. Looked up from germline, CDR1 is SEHNR and CDR2 is FQNEAQ (reference sequence). The CDR3 DNA reads TGTGCCAGCAGCCAGGGCAGGCCGGACAACTATGGCTACACCTTC. This sequence encodes CASSQGRPDNYGYTF.

The chain joins TRBV4-2 to TRBJ2-3; 11 bases match TRBD2. J was trimmed by 0 bases and V by 1 base; bases with no gene match: 3. The length of the CDR3 is 17 residues. CDR1 and CDR2 (germline): LGHNA, YNFKEQ. Written as DNA, the CDR3 is TGTGCCAGCAGCCAAGCGACTAGCGGGGCCAGCACAGATACGCAGTATTTT. It translates to CASSQATSGASTDTQYF.

V usage is TRBV11-3 and J usage is TRBJ2-3; TRBD2 might be the D (7 bases). This CDR3 comprises 18 residues. V was shortened by 5 bases and J by 5 bases, with 26 bases between the two germline ends. Germline CDR1 reads SGHNT; CDR2 reads YENEEA. The CDR3 DNA reads TGTGCCAGCAGCCCGCGGTGGTCTAGTAAGGGGGGGCTAGATACGCAGTATTTT. Amino acids: CASSPRWSSKGGLDTQYF.

This clone was observed a single time. The V call is TRBV29-1, the J call TRBJ1-6; D not certain. The germline CDR1 and CDR2 sequences are SQVTM and ANQGSEA. V lost 7 bases, J lost 6 bases, and 13 bases lay in between. This CDR3 has 13 amino acids. The DNA of the CDR3 is TGCAGCGCCCAGCTTGGGCGTAATTCACCCCTCCACTTT. Translating gives CSAQLGRNSPLHF.

V gene TRBV9 combines with J gene TRBJ2-7; no definite D call. The CDR3 loop spans 13 amino acids. Trimming took 0 bases from V and 5 from J, leaving 9 bases between them. CDR1 is SGDLS and CDR2 is YYNGEE in the germline V gene. CDR3 residues: CASSVAGPHEQYF. The CDR3 DNA reads TGTGCCAGCAGCGTAGCAGGTCCCCACGAGCAGTACTTC.

The chain couples TRBV30 to TRBJ2-5, with 7 bases lining up with TRBD1. Per the germline V gene, CDR1 is GTSNPN and CDR2 is SVGIG (reference sequence). The CDR3 covers 12 residues. Losses at the gene ends were 5 bases for V and 6 bases for J; bases not matched to a gene: 6. Here the CDR3 reads CAWDRERKTQYF. The CDR3 DNA is TGTGCCTGGGACAGGGAACGAAAGACCCAGTACTTC.

This clone came up once. V usage is TRBV6-2 or TRBV6-3 and J usage is TRBJ1-4, with 8 bases matching TRBD1. Germline lookup yields CDR1 MNHEY and CDR2 SVGEGT. Losses at the gene ends were 6 bases for V and 10 bases for J; bases not matched to a gene: 4. This CDR3 has 12 amino acids. As DNA, the CDR3 is TGTGCCAGCAGCTCCGGGACAGGAAAACTGTTTTTT. Its translation is CASSSGTGKLFF.

Here the CDR3 reads CASSVTGEWDGYTF. The CDR3 nucleotides are TGTGCCAGTAGTGTCACAGGGGAGTGGGATGGCTACACCTTC. The chain carries TRBV19 and TRBJ1-2; 7 positions match TRBD1. CDR3 size: 14 residues. CDR1 LNHDA and CDR2 SQIVND come from the germline V gene (reference sequence). The junction had 9 bases not matched to a gene; V was cut back by 5 bases and J by 6 bases.

The chain uses TRBV7-3 and TRBJ1-2, with 7 nucleotides matching TRBD1. Germline values: CDR1 SGHTA, CDR2 FQGTGA. CDR3 length: 14 amino acids. J was trimmed by 4 bases and V by 5 bases; bases with no gene match: 7. The chain's CDR3 is CASSAMGQLYGYTF. CDR3 in DNA: TGTGCCAGCAGCGCCATGGGACAGCTCTATGGCTACACCTTC. Based on the CDR3 plus reference TRBV7-3 and TRBJ1-2, the full variable domain is GAGVSQTPSNKVTEKGKYVELRCDPISGHTALYWYRQSLGQGPEFLIYFQGTGAADDSGLPNDRFFAVRPEGSVSTLKIQRTERGDSAVYLCASSAMGQLYGYTFGSGTRLTVV.

The chain couples TRBV5-1 to TRBJ2-7, with D maybe TRBD1 (6 bases). CDR1 is SGHRS and CDR2 is YFSETQ in the germline V gene. Deletions cut 6 bases from V and 4 bases from J, with 11 bases between. The CDR3 contains 12 residues. The CDR3 protein is CASTDSSYEQYF. As DNA, the CDR3 is TGCGCCAGCACGGACAGCTCTTACGAGCAGTACTTC.

The genes are TRBV4-3 and TRBJ1-2; 9 bases fit TRBD1. Germline CDR1 and CDR2: LGHNA and YSLEER. The CDR3 is 15 residues long. Trimming at V came to 2 bases and at J to 0 bases, leaving 1 base not matched to a gene. CDR3 in amino acids: CASSQNRGPNYGYTF. The CDR3 nucleotides are TGCGCCAGCAGCCAAAACAGGGGGCCTAACTATGGCTACACCTTC.

The rearrangement links TRBV18 to TRBJ1-6, with D unclear. Trimming stripped 6 bases from V and 9 bases from J, with 12 bases between. This CDR3 region has 13 residues. Germline lookup yields CDR1 KGHSH and CDR2 LQKENI. DNA for the CDR3: TGTGCCAGCTCCCTCGAAACCGGTTCACCCCTCCACTTT. It translates to CASSLETGSPLHF.

The V gene is TRBV15, the J gene TRBJ1-2; 8 bases are shared with TRBD1. This CDR3 spans 13 amino acids. Germline CDR1 reads LNHNV; CDR2 reads YYDKDF (reference sequence). Trimming took 4 bases from V and 7 from J; bases not matched to a gene: 5. CDR3 loop: CATSKGQGFGYTF. The DNA of the CDR3 is TGTGCCACCAGCAAAGGACAGGGCTTTGGCTACACCTTC.

This clone was found a few times. CDR3 protein: CASSESRETQYF. CDR3 nucleotide sequence: TGTGCCAGCTCCGAGTCGCGGGAGACCCAGTACTTC. The chain couples TRBV18 to TRBJ2-5; D is unresolved. Germline lookup yields CDR1 KGHSH and CDR2 LQKENI. There are 12 residues in the CDR3. Between the trimmed V and J ends, which lost 6 bases and 5 bases, there was a span of 10 bases.

This clone was seen only a few times. V and J are TRBV5-1 and TRBJ1-5, with D possibly being TRBD1 (6 bases). Trimming shortened V by 4 bases and J by 7 bases, and 18 bases separated the two germline ends. The CDR3 runs 15 residues. Germline V gene lookup returns CDR1 SGHRS and CDR2 YFSETQ. CDR3 protein: CASSVDSESRQPQHF. The CDR3 DNA sequence: TGCGCCAGCAGCGTGGACAGTGAATCACGGCAGCCCCAGCATTTT.

The chain combines TRBV3-1 (or the pseudogene TRBV3-2) with TRBJ2-2; D remains unclear. The ends were cut back, 2 bases at V and 2 bases at J, with 9 bases in the middle. The CDR3 has 15 amino acids. Germline V lookup: CDR1 LGHDT, CDR2 YNNKEL (reference sequence). In nucleotides, the CDR3 is TGTGCCAGCAGCCAATACCCCAGAAACACCGGGGAGCTGTTTTTT. Residues: CASSQYPRNTGELFF.

V and J are TRBV29-1 and TRBJ1-2; a weak D match, TRBD1 (6 bases). The CDR3 totals 13 residues. Trimming removed 6 bases from V and 5 bases from J, with 16 bases in between. Per germline, CDR1 SQVTM and CDR2 ANQGSEA. The CDR3 loop reads CSVRRGGGYGYTF. DNA of the CDR3: TGCAGCGTGAGACGGGGAGGGGGTTATGGCTACACCTTC. Full variable domain (missing parts from reference TRBV29-1 and TRBJ1-2): SAVISQKPSRDICQRGTSLTIQCQVDSQVTMMFWYRQQPGQSLTLIATANQGSEATYESGFVIDKFPISRPNLTFSTLTVSNMSPEDSSIYLCSVRRGGGYGYTFGSGTRLTVV.

The gene calls are TRBV27 and TRBJ2-7; D perhaps matches TRBD2 (7 bases). V shed 8 bases and J shed 5 bases, with 13 bases lying between them. Germline CDR1 MNHEY, CDR2 SMNVEV (reference sequence). The CDR3 totals 12 residues. CDR3 DNA sequence: TGTGCCAGCGCACGGGGGGCACACGAGCAGTACTTC. Translating gives CASARGAHEQYF.

The J gene is TRBJ1-4, the V gene TRBV18, with 12 bases identical to TRBD1. The CDR3 has 15 residues. V shed 6 bases and J 6 bases; nucleotides not matched to a gene: 5. CDR1 KGHSH and CDR2 LQKENI come from the germline V gene. The CDR3 reads CASSPGTGGDEKLFF. In DNA form, the CDR3 reads TGTGCCAGCTCCCCCGGGACAGGGGGCGATGAAAAACTGTTTTTT.

The chain couples TRBV7-2 to TRBJ2-2, with 7 bases matching TRBD1. After removal of 4 bases from V and 7 bases from J, the junction contained 6 bases not matched to a gene. Germline V lookup: CDR1 SGHTA, CDR2 FQGNSA. This CDR3 is 14 amino acids long. CDR3 DNA: TGTGCCAGCAGCTCCACAGGGGTGGGCGGGGAGCTGTTTTTT. As protein: CASSSTGVGGELFF.

This chain uses TRBV6-5 with TRBJ1-1; no clear D. Per the germline V gene, CDR1 is MNHEY and CDR2 is SVGAGI. The CDR3 length is 14 residues. The germline V and J ends were trimmed by 0 bases and 4 bases, with 9 bases remaining between them. CDR3 bases: TGTGCCAGCAGTTACTCCGCCCGGGGCACTGAAGCTTTCTTT. Translation gives CASSYSARGTEAFF.

The chain combines TRBV7-3 with TRBJ2-6; D not certain. Germline V CDR1 and CDR2: SGHTA, FQGTGA. The CDR3 runs 16 residues. The germline V and J ends were trimmed by 1 base and 0 bases, with 7 bases remaining between them. CDR3 sequence reads: CASSLSRSSGANVLTF. Written as DNA, the CDR3 is TGTGCCAGCAGCTTAAGTAGGAGCTCTGGGGCCAACGTCCTGACTTTC.

The chain combines TRBV7-9 with TRBJ1-1; D is ambiguous. Trimming removed 3 bases at V and 3 bases at J, with 11 bases between. This CDR3 has 14 amino acids. Germline CDR1 is SEHNR and CDR2 is FQNEAQ (reference sequence). The CDR3 region has the DNA TGTGCCAGCAGCTTCGGAGGAACGGACACTGAAGCTTTCTTT. It is translated as CASSFGGTDTEAFF.

The J gene is TRBJ2-1, the V gene TRBV6-5; 9 bases map to TRBD2. This CDR3 is built from 15 residues. Germline assignment: CDR1 MNHEY and CDR2 SVGAGI. V trimming: 6 bases; J trimming: 10 bases; junction bases outside the gene matches: 13. DNA for the CDR3: TGTGCCAGCAGGCCCCCTAGCGGGGCCTTAGGGGAGCAGTTCTTC. It translates to CASRPPSGALGEQFF.

The CDR3 is CASSQLQIGDGPSGANVLTF. The DNA for the CDR3 is TGTGCCAGCAGCCAACTCCAGATAGGAGACGGTCCCTCTGGGGCCAACGTCCTGACTTTC. The rearrangement uses TRBV4-2 and TRBJ2-6; D is unresolved. Germline CDR1 is LGHNA and CDR2 is YNFKEQ. The CDR3 runs 20 residues. The ends were cut back, 2 bases at V and 0 bases at J, with 20 bases in the middle.

The chain joins TRBV6-1 to TRBJ1-1; no firm D call. Germline V gene sequence: CDR1 MNHNS, CDR2 SASEGT. CDR3 size: 13 residues. Between the trimmed V and J ends, which lost 3 bases and 1 base, there was a span of 6 bases. CDR3 in amino acids: CASSDERNTEAFF. For the CDR3, the DNA is TGTGCCAGCAGTGACGAGAGGAACACTGAAGCTTTCTTT.

The V call is TRBV6-2 or TRBV6-3, the J call TRBJ1-5; TRBD1 matches 8 bases. The CDR3 covers 14 residues. After removal of 2 bases from V and 9 bases from J, the junction contained 6 bases not matched to a gene. Per germline, CDR1 MNHEY and CDR2 SVGEGT. The CDR3 protein is CASSYRTGNRPQHF. The CDR3 DNA reads as TGTGCCAGCAGTTACCGGACAGGGAACCGGCCCCAGCATTTT.

The chain employs TRBV5-1 and TRBJ2-7; no clear D. The germline V gene has CDR1 SGHRS and CDR2 YFSETQ. CDR3 length: 15 residues. Between the trimmed V and J ends, which lost 0 bases and 0 bases, there was a span of 10 bases. The CDR3 sequence is CASSLVGSLSYEQYF. CDR3 DNA: TGCGCCAGCAGCTTGGTGGGTAGCCTCTCCTACGAGCAGTACTTC.

The gene calls are TRBV19 and TRBJ1-2; 8 bases are shared with TRBD1. Germline CDR1 is LNHDA and CDR2 is SQIVND (reference sequence). This CDR3 spans 14 amino acids. The V gene end was trimmed by 3 bases and the J gene end by 5 bases; junction bases not matched to a gene: 5. The CDR3 DNA reads TGTGCCAGTAGTATCCAGGGGGCAAATTATGGCTACACCTTC. It yields the protein CASSIQGANYGYTF.